A single sample is the source of the 27 T cell receptor beta chains below, sequenced in a study of blood T cell repertoires in COVID-19. Sequencing was performed with immunoSEQ multiplex PCR; in TCRdb, only in-frame clones are kept and a portion is missing. This table holds approximately 390,000 clones, around 87% found once. Material: peripheral blood. These receptors were obtained from a woman aged 55-69 years with COVID-19, enrolled during active disease.

J is TRBJ1-1 and V is TRBV6-5; no firm D call. Germline CDR1 is MNHEY and CDR2 is SVGAGI. The CDR3 covers 15 residues. The V gene lost 0 bases and the J gene lost 6 bases, with 14 bases spanning the gap. The CDR3 sequence: CASSYSLGIGSEAFF. Here the CDR3 DNA reads TGTGCCAGCAGTTACTCGCTCGGAATCGGGTCTGAAGCTTTCTTT.

The chain has TRBV19 and TRBJ2-1; D might be TRBD1 (6 bases). This CDR3 has 20 residues. The germline gives CDR1 LNHDA, CDR2 SQIVND (reference sequence). V was shortened by 1 base and J by 3 bases, with 25 bases between the two germline ends. The CDR3 loop is CASSIALGQRGHWGYNEQFF. For the CDR3, the DNA is TGTGCCAGTAGTATAGCTCTTGGACAGAGGGGCCATTGGGGCTACAATGAGCAGTTCTTC.

This clone was counted once. The rearrangement joins TRBV7-8 to TRBJ2-3; 9 nucleotides agree with TRBD1. The germline CDR1 and CDR2 sequences are SGHVS and FQNEAQ. V was pared by 5 bases and J by 1 base, with 4 bases of the junction left unmatched. This CDR3 is 15 amino acids long. In nucleotides, the CDR3 is TGTGCCAGCAGCGCGAGACAGGGGGGCACAGATACGCAGTATTTT. It specifies CASSARQGGTDTQYF.

The V and J genes are TRBV7-8 and TRBJ1-1; the match to TRBD1 covers 7 bases. Germline trimming cut 5 bases from V and 3 bases from J; bases unmatched to any gene: 3. Looked up from germline, CDR1 is SGHVS and CDR2 is FQNEAQ. The CDR3 has 13 amino acids. For the CDR3, the DNA is TGTGCCAGCAGCATAACAGGGGACACTGAAGCTTTCTTT. This gives the protein CASSITGDTEAFF.

This sequence joins TRBV28 and TRBJ1-6; no reliable D call. The ends were cut back, 6 bases at V and 8 bases at J, with 23 bases in the middle. CDR3 length equals 17 residues. Germline V gives CDR1 MDHEN, CDR2 SYDVKM. The CDR3 DNA is TGTGCCAGCAGCCCCCTAGAGCTAAAGGCACCCTATTCACCCCTCCACTTT. Residues: CASSPLELKAPYSPLHF.

In DNA, the CDR3 is TGTGCCAGCAGCGTTAGACAGGACCCTAATGAAAAACTGTTTTTT. Translating gives CASSVRQDPNEKLFF. The gene calls are TRBV9 and TRBJ1-4; weak D call: TRBD1 (6 bases). CDR1 and CDR2 from the germline V gene are SGDLS and YYNGEE. V was pared by 2 bases and J by 3 bases, with 11 bases between. This CDR3 comprises 15 residues.

The rearrangement joins TRBV18 to TRBJ1-2; D perhaps matches TRBD1 (5 bases). Trimming took off 4 bases at V and 8 bases at J, with 14 bases between the two ends. This CDR3 contains 13 residues. Germline V CDR1 and CDR2: KGHSH, LQKENI. CDR3 loop: CASSRTGYGGYTF. In nucleotides, the CDR3 is TGTGCCAGCTCACGTACAGGATACGGGGGCTACACCTTC.

V and J are TRBV5-4 and TRBJ2-7; a possible D gene is TRBD1 (5 bases). Between the trimmed V and J ends, which lost 1 base and 3 bases, there was a span of 11 bases. This CDR3 contains 14 residues. Germline V gene data show CDR1 as SGHNT and CDR2 as YYREEE (reference sequence). CDR3 loop: CASSLSGPFYEQYF. In DNA, the CDR3 is TGTGCCAGCAGCTTGTCAGGGCCCTTCTACGAGCAGTACTTC.

This clone was counted between two and nine times. The chain combines TRBV9 with TRBJ2-1; no definite D call. Trimming took off 1 base at V and 6 bases at J, with 11 bases between the two ends. The germline V gene encodes CDR1 SGDLS and CDR2 YYNGEE. The CDR3 covers 14 residues. This chain's CDR3 is CASSVSRIGNEQFF. The DNA of the CDR3 is TGTGCCAGCAGCGTAAGCAGGATCGGCAATGAGCAGTTCTTC.

The J gene is TRBJ2-5, the V gene TRBV9; TRBD2 is a possible D gene (5 bases). Per the germline V gene, CDR1 is SGDLS and CDR2 is YYNGEE. This CDR3 is built from 15 residues. V lost 0 bases, J lost 4 bases, and 13 bases lay in between. The CDR3 DNA reads TGTGCCAGCAGCGTAGTTCCAGGACTGACAGAGACCCAGTACTTC. Translating it yields CASSVVPGLTETQYF.

This chain connects TRBV7-9 to TRBJ1-1; 9 bases are shared with TRBD1. Per germline, CDR1 SEHNR and CDR2 FQNEAQ (reference sequence). CDR3 length: 12 residues. Trimming at V came to 5 bases and at J to 6 bases, leaving 1 base not matched to a gene. The CDR3 DNA sequence: TGTGCCAGCAGCAGGACAGGGGCTGAAGCTTTCTTT. Translation: CASSRTGAEAFF.

The genes are TRBV19 and TRBJ2-2; D might be TRBD1 (6 bases). The CDR3 length is 16 residues. The germline V gene has CDR1 LNHDA and CDR2 SQIVND (reference sequence). Trimming left V 5 bases short and J 0 bases short, with 13 bases between. The CDR3 DNA is TGTGCCAGTAGTGTCAGGGGACCCACGAACACCGGGGAGCTGTTTTTT. This sequence encodes CASSVRGPTNTGELFF.

The gene calls are TRBV7-2 and TRBJ2-7; TRBD1 agrees at 8 bases. V shed 5 bases and J 4 bases; nucleotides not matched to a gene: 7. The germline V gene encodes CDR1 SGHTA and CDR2 FQGNSA. The CDR3 extends over 14 amino acids. The CDR3 here is CASSPQGGLYEQYF. The CDR3 DNA sequence: TGTGCCAGCAGCCCACAGGGGGGCCTTTACGAGCAGTACTTC.

The genes are TRBV28 and TRBJ1-4, with D hard to call. The CDR3 is 17 residues long. Trimming cost V 2 bases and J 2 bases, with 15 bases left between them. CDR1 and CDR2 from the germline V gene are MDHEN and SYDVKM. CDR3 protein: CASSLPRLGGTNEKLFF. DNA of the CDR3: TGTGCCAGCAGTTTACCTCGTCTAGGTGGCACTAATGAAAAACTGTTTTTT. The entire variable domain, with the rest obtained from reference TRBV28 and TRBJ1-4, is as follows: DVKVTQSSRYLVKRTGEKVFLECVQDMDHENMFWYRQDPGLGLRLIYFSYDVKMKEKGDIPEGYSVSREKKERFSLILESASTNQTSMYLCASSLPRLGGTNEKLFFGSGTQLSVL.

This rearrangement joins TRBV5-4 to TRBJ1-1; TRBD1 agrees at 7 bases. The V gene end was trimmed by 6 bases and the J gene end by 2 bases; junction bases not matched to a gene: 4. Germline CDR1 reads SGHNT; CDR2 reads YYREEE (reference sequence). The CDR3 totals 13 residues. The DNA for the CDR3 is TGTGCCAGCACGGGACAGCAAAACACTGAAGCTTTCTTT. Its protein product is CASTGQQNTEAFF.

This chain joins TRBV7-7 and TRBJ2-5; TRBD1 matches 7 bases. Per germline, CDR1 SSHAT and CDR2 FNYEAQ (reference sequence). V shed 4 bases and J 4 bases; nucleotides not matched to a gene: 6. The CDR3 runs 14 residues. CDR3 sequence reads: CASSSTGAGETQYF. In nucleotides, the CDR3 is TGTGCCAGCAGCTCTACAGGGGCAGGAGAGACCCAGTACTTC.

This chain's CDR3 is CASSELVPPDTQYF. CDR3 sequence (DNA): TGCGCCAGCAGCGAACTAGTCCCCCCGGATACGCAGTATTTT. The chain couples TRBV5-1 to TRBJ2-3; a possible D gene is TRBD2 (5 bases). V lost 4 bases and J lost 6, with 15 bases in between. CDR3 length equals 14 residues. Germline loops: CDR1 SGHRS, CDR2 YFSETQ.

This clone was observed a single time. The chain joins TRBV5-8 to TRBJ1-4, with TRBD1 matching 8 bases. Germline V gene data show CDR1 as SGHTS and CDR2 as YDEGEE. J gave up 8 bases and V 4 bases, and 16 bases lay outside the gene matches. The CDR3 consists of 17 residues. The CDR3: CASSPPGGERFREKLFF. In DNA form, the CDR3 reads TGTGCCAGCAGCCCCCCAGGGGGCGAGCGTTTCCGGGAAAAACTGTTTTTT.

The chain recombines TRBV10-3 with TRBJ2-7; D is possibly TRBD2 (5 bases). CDR3 size: 12 residues. V lost 8 bases to trimming and J lost 6 bases, with 14 bases between them. In germline, CDR1 is ENHRY, CDR2 SYGVKD. The CDR3 DNA reads as TGTGCCATCTCGCTGTCGGGGTTCGAGCAGTACTTC. Amino acids: CAISLSGFEQYF.

The chain joins TRBV11-2 to TRBJ2-5; tentatively, D is TRBD2 (6 bases). Trimming left V 2 bases short and J 5 bases short, with 9 bases between. The CDR3 spans 13 residues. Per the germline V gene, CDR1 is SGHAT and CDR2 is FQNNGV. CDR3 nucleotides: TGTGCCAGCAGCTTAACTAGCTGGGAGACCCAGTACTTC. Amino acid sequence: CASSLTSWETQYF.

This chain uses TRBV7-9 with TRBJ2-2, with D possibly TRBD1 on 6 matching bases. This CDR3 region has 14 residues. Trimming took off 6 bases at V and 4 bases at J, with 12 bases between the two ends. Germline values: CDR1 SEHNR, CDR2 FQNEAQ (reference sequence). CDR3 protein: CASRQGRGTGELFF. In nucleotides, the CDR3 is TGTGCCAGCAGACAGGGACGTGGCACCGGGGAGCTGTTTTTT. The full variable domain, its missing parts supplied by reference TRBV7-9 and TRBJ2-2, is DTGVSQNPRHKITKRGQNVTFRCDPISEHNRLYWYRQTLGQGPEFLTYFQNEAQLEKSRLLSDRFSAERPKGSFSTLEIQRTEQGDSAMYLCASRQGRGTGELFFGEGSRLTVL.

The chain has TRBV5-5 and TRBJ2-2; 9 bases align to TRBD1. The CDR3 is 15 residues long. Germline values: CDR1 SGHKS, CDR2 YYEKEE (reference sequence). After removal of 4 bases from V and 4 bases from J, the junction contained 5 bases not matched to a gene. The CDR3 nucleotides read TGTGCCAGCAGCCACCGGGACAGGGTCACCGGGGAGCTGTTTTTT. Residues: CASSHRDRVTGELFF.

This chain joins TRBV4-2 and TRBJ1-2; the match to TRBD1 covers 9 bases. With 0 bases clipped from V and 7 bases from J, the junction kept 9 bases outside the gene matches. CDR3 length: 16 amino acids. Germline CDR1 reads LGHNA; CDR2 reads YNFKEQ. DNA for the CDR3: TGTGCCAGCAGCCAAGATTTACGGGACAGGGCGGTTGGCTACACCTTC. It translates to CASSQDLRDRAVGYTF.

This chain joins TRBV7-9 and TRBJ1-5; 7 bases agree with TRBD1. CDR1 is SEHNR, CDR2 FQNEAQ, per germline (reference sequence). The CDR3 covers 15 residues. The trim removed 5 bases at V and 1 base at J, leaving 5 bases unmatched. The CDR3 coding sequence is TGTGCCAGCAGCGCCACAGGGGTCAGCAATCAGCCCCAGCATTTT. This gives the protein CASSATGVSNQPQHF.

The chain joins TRBV6-5 to TRBJ1-4; 7 positions agree with TRBD1. The CDR3 is 15 residues long. Per germline, CDR1 MNHEY and CDR2 SVGAGI. V lost 6 bases and J lost 4; bases outside the gene matches: 8. The CDR3 spells CASSPGTAFNEKLFF. The CDR3, as DNA: TGTGCCAGCAGCCCCGGGACAGCCTTTAATGAAAAACTGTTTTTT.

The chain carries TRBV9 and TRBJ2-6, with a possible D match to TRBD2 (7 bases). The V end lost 3 bases, the J end lost 0 bases, and 19 bases lay between the germline ends. The CDR3 totals 19 residues. Germline CDR1 reads SGDLS; CDR2 reads YYNGEE. CDR3 amino acids: CASSDKGGTRGSGANVLTF. The CDR3 region has the DNA TGTGCCAGCAGCGACAAGGGAGGGACACGCGGCTCTGGGGCCAACGTCCTGACTTTC.

The chain links TRBV18 to TRBJ2-2; no clear D gene. The CDR3 extends over 16 amino acids. Between the trimmed V and J ends, which lost 4 bases and 6 bases, there was a span of 18 bases. Germline assignment: CDR1 KGHSH and CDR2 LQKENI. CDR3 coding DNA: TGTGCCAGCTCACTATCTCGAGGCGGCGGCCCCGGGGAGCTGTTTTTT. As protein: CASSLSRGGGPGELFF.